A selection of T cell receptor beta chains follows, all from one sample in a study of blood T cell repertoires in COVID-19. Measured with immunoSEQ multiplex PCR; TCRdb has only the in-frame clones, and not every one. The profile shows 95,000 to 110,000 clones, around 82% of them singletons. The sample was peripheral blood. The receptor set was obtained from a human donor in a cohort sampled during active COVID-19. Both conserved end residues are part of each CDR3. Fields, in order: D gene, clone size, V gene, J gene, CDR3 DNA, CDR3 protein. The D gene is left open where the match is weak. The size field is filled for only some rows; it gives once, few, many or a size class.

>NA|NA|TRBV20-1|TRBJ1-5
TGCAGTGCTAGTATCAGAATTGGTCAGCCCCAGCATTTT
CSASIRIGQPQHF
>NA|NA|TRBV12-3/TRBV12-4|TRBJ1-2
TGTGCCAGCAGTAACCGGGACACCTATGGCTACACCTTC
CASSNRDTYGYTF
>TRBD2|NA|TRBV30|TRBJ2-1
TGTGCCTGGAGTTCGGGACTAGCGGGAGTAAATGAGCAGTTCTTC
CAWSSGLAGVNEQFF
>NA|NA|TRBV7-9|TRBJ1-1
TGTGCCAGCAGCCAGGGTGGTGGGAACACTGAAGCTTTCTTT
CASSQGGGNTEAFF
>NA|NA|TRBV2|TRBJ2-7
TGTGCCAGCAGTGCCGACAGTTCCATACTCTACGAGCAGTACTTC
CASSADSSILYEQYF
>TRBD2|few|TRBV7-2|TRBJ2-3
TGTGCCAGCAGCCCGGGACTAGCGGGAGGGACAGATACGCAGTATTTT
CASSPGLAGGTDTQYF
>NA|few|TRBV7-8|TRBJ2-7
TGTGCCAGCAGCTTAGCGGGGGCCGGCTCCTACGAGCAGTACTTC
CASSLAGAGSYEQYF
>TRBD1|NA|TRBV27|TRBJ2-2
TGTGCCAGCAGTCATCGACAGGGGGGGAGCGGGGAGCTGTTTTTT
CASSHRQGGSGELFF
>TRBD2|NA|TRBV7-6|TRBJ2-2
TGTGCCAGCAGCTCTCTAGCGGGAGGTCTAATTGGGGACACCGGGGAGCTGTTTTTT
CASSSLAGGLIGDTGELFF
>NA|NA|TRBV27|TRBJ1-6
TGTGCCAGCGCTAGCGGGAGCTCCTATAATTCACCCCTCCACTTT
CASASGSSYNSPLHF
>NA|NA|TRBV3-1/TRBV3-2|TRBJ2-2
TGTGCCAGCAGCGCCCATAAACAGGCCCCGAACACCGGGGAGCTGTTTTTT
CASSAHKQAPNTGELFF
>NA|NA|TRBV2|TRBJ1-1
TGTGCCAGCAGTGATAACAGGAACACTGAAGCTTTCTTT
CASSDNRNTEAFF
>TRBD1|once|TRBV5-1|TRBJ1-4
TGCGCCAGCAGCCTACAGGGGACTAATGAAAAACTGTTTTTT
CASSLQGTNEKLFF
>NA|NA|TRBV6-5|TRBJ1-2
TGTGCCAGCAGTTACAGGCAGGGCCTTGGCTACACCTTC
CASSYRQGLGYTF
>NA|NA|TRBV18|TRBJ2-5
TGTGCCAGCTCACCACCTAGGACGGGGCAAGAGACCCAGTACTTC
CASSPPRTGQETQYF
>TRBD1|once|TRBV30|TRBJ1-5
TGTGCCTGGAGTATGGACAGGGGTACGCAGCCCCAGCATTTT
CAWSMDRGTQPQHF
>NA|once|TRBV7-9|TRBJ1-4
TGTGCCGGATCGGAGGTGACAACTAATGAAAAACTGTTTTTT
CAGSEVTTNEKLFF
>TRBD2|once|TRBV5-5|TRBJ2-1
TGTGCCAGCAGCCGGACTAGCGGAAGCTCCTACAATGAGCAGTTCTTC
CASSRTSGSSYNEQFF
>NA|NA|TRBV27|TRBJ1-5
TGTGCCAGCAGTTCCCTCGGTGGGGGGGAGAGCCAGCCCCAGCATTTT
CASSSLGGGESQPQHF
>TRBD1|NA|TRBV2|TRBJ2-1
TGTGCCAGCAGCCGGACCGAGAGTAGACAGGGGCGCTACAATGAGCAGTTCTTC
CASSRTESRQGRYNEQFF
>TRBD2|NA|TRBV4-3|TRBJ2-7
TGCGCCAGCAGCCAAGAGATAGCGGGAGGTGCATCCTACGAGCAGTACTTC
CASSQEIAGGASYEQYF
>NA|NA|TRBV30|TRBJ1-6
TGTGCCTGGAGTGTACAGCCAGAGTCACCCCTCCACTTT
CAWSVQPESPLHF
>TRBD2|few|TRBV4-3|TRBJ2-7
TGCGCCAGCAGCCAAGATCCGGCTAGCGGGAGGCCCGAGCAGTACTTC
CASSQDPASGRPEQYF
>TRBD1|once|TRBV4-3|TRBJ1-6
TGCGCCAGCAGCCAAGATTGGGACAGGGGAGGCAATTCACCCCTCCACTTT
CASSQDWDRGGNSPLHF
>NA|NA|TRBV7-3|TRBJ2-1
TGTGCCAGCAGTCAACTCTCGGTAAGCAATGAGCAGTTCTTC
CASSQLSVSNEQFF
>NA|NA|TRBV14|TRBJ1-3
TGTGCCAGCAGCCCAACAGGGTTACCTGGAAACACCATATATTTT
CASSPTGLPGNTIYF
>TRBD1|NA|TRBV5-1|TRBJ2-6
TGCGCCAGCAGCTGGGACAGGGTGGGAAGTGGGGCCAACGTCCTGACTTTC
CASSWDRVGSGANVLTF
>TRBD1|NA|TRBV6-6|TRBJ1-6
TGTGCCAGCAGAAAATACGACAGGGTTGATAATTCACCCCTCCACTTT
CASRKYDRVDNSPLHF
>TRBD2|NA|TRBV14|TRBJ2-1
TGTGCCACCGGGACTAGCGGGAGGGAGCAGTTCTTC
CATGTSGREQFF
>NA|NA|TRBV30|TRBJ2-2
TGTGCCTGGAGTGTCGGGGCCGGGGAGCTGTTTTTT
CAWSVGAGELFF
>NA|NA|TRBV28|TRBJ1-4
TGTGCCAGCAGTTTAATCCAGGCCGTGGGTGAAAAACTGTTTTTT
CASSLIQAVGEKLFF
>TRBD1|NA|TRBV5-1|TRBJ1-6
TGCGCCAGCAGCTTGGGGGACAGCTCCTATAATTCACCCCTCCACTTT
CASSLGDSSYNSPLHF
>TRBD2|NA|TRBV11-2|TRBJ2-5
TGTGCCAGCAGCTTGGGACTAGCGGGGCCCCAAGAGACCCAGTACTTC
CASSLGLAGPQETQYF
>NA|NA|TRBV3-1/TRBV3-2|TRBJ1-3
TGTGCCAGCAGCCATTTCACAGGGAGCTCTGGAAACACCATATATTTT
CASSHFTGSSGNTIYF
>NA|NA|TRBV25-1|TRBJ2-3
TGTGCCAGCAGTGATCCGGCGGGACTCGATACGCAGTATTTT
CASSDPAGLDTQYF